What follows are 3 T cell receptor beta chains derived from one specimen sequenced in a study of Graves' ophthalmopathy and Graves' hyperthyroidism. Amplifying from RNA transcripts, the study obtained TCR beta CDR3 regions. Second-round multiplex PCR came after a first-round RT-PCR that employed HTBI primers. Each CDR3 protein is one row after TCRdb ran MiXCR on the multiplex PCR reads. The repertoire has hundreds of thousands of distinct CDR3 sequences, over 20% of them found once; the top ten carry roughly 7.4%. The sample comprised peripheral blood. The receptors were sampled from a woman aged 18-29 years with stable Graves' hyperthyroidism. Some clones in this sample may be carry-over from other donors' samples.

V and J are TRBV18 and TRBJ2-2; D is perhaps TRBD1 (6 bases). V gave up 1 base and J gave up 5 bases, with 11 bases separating them. CDR1 and CDR2 (germline): KGHSH, LQKENI. CDR3 length equals 15 residues. The CDR3: CASSPRGLGTGELFF. DNA for the CDR3: TGTGCCAGCTCACCACGGGGGCTCGGGACCGGGGAGCTGTTTTTT.

This clonotype came up many times. The gene calls are TRBV2 and TRBJ1-6; D is perhaps TRBD1 (5 bases). The CDR3 is 13 residues long. The V and J ends lost 4 bases and 12 bases respectively, with 13 bases between them. Germline CDR1 SNHLY, CDR2 FYNNEI. The CDR3, as DNA: TGTGCCAGCAGTGCCCTTGGGGGTGAACCCCTCCACTTT. This gives the protein CASSALGGEPLHF.

This clonotype was seen at least ten times. The chain recombines TRBV20-1 with TRBJ1-1, with 7 bases fitting TRBD1. The CDR3 sequence is 18 residues long. Trimming took 6 bases from V and 2 from J; bases not matched to a gene: 21. Germline loops: CDR1 DFQATT, CDR2 SNEGSKA (reference sequence). The CDR3 nucleotides are TGCAGTGCCAGATTAGCGGACATCTGGGACAGATTAAACACTGAAGCTTTCTTT. Its translation: CSARLADIWDRLNTEAFF.